Below are 22 T cell receptor beta chains sequenced from a single sample in a study. Each CDR3 protein gets one entry after TCRdb re-called the RT-PCR reads with MiXCR. The sample lists about 680,000 distinct CDR3 sequences, 14% occurring once. The material sequenced was memory CD4+ T cells from blood. These receptors came from a female donor in good health, serving as a healthy control.

Comment on this clonotype: A much more abundant neighbour one base away suggests this may be a read error. The chain carries TRBV29-1 and TRBJ2-7; 8 bases agree with TRBD1. Germline V lookup: CDR1 SQVTM, CDR2 ANQGSEA. V shed 2 bases, J shed 3 bases, and the junction held 6 bases outside the gene matches. This CDR3 comprises 14 residues. The CDR3 loop reads CSVERTGLGYEQYF. In DNA, the CDR3 is TGCAGCGTTGAAAGGACAGGGTTAGGCTACGAGCAGTACTTC.

This clonotype appeared many times. The V call is TRBV10-3, the J call TRBJ1-1; the D is unclear. The length of the CDR3 is 11 residues. Germline lookup yields CDR1 ENHRY and CDR2 SYGVKD. V was cut by 11 bases and J by 12 bases, with 19 bases left in between. CDR3 sequence reads: CASREDDETFF. Written as DNA, the CDR3 is TGTGCCTCGCGGGAGGACGATGAGACTTTCTTT.

This clonotype was picked up many times. The genes are TRBV5-5 and TRBJ2-1; D gene uncertain. Trimming took off 5 bases at V and 5 bases at J, with 11 bases between the two ends. This CDR3 comprises 13 residues. Germline V lookup: CDR1 SGHKS, CDR2 YYEKEE (reference sequence). The CDR3 DNA is TGTGCCAGCAGACCGCTAGGTCACAATGAGCAGTTCTTC. It yields the protein CASRPLGHNEQFF.

This clonotype occurred many times. This chain connects TRBV12-3 or TRBV12-4 to TRBJ2-3, with unresolved D. Trimming left V 5 bases short and J 4 bases short, with 7 bases between. There are 12 residues in the CDR3. CDR3 loop: CASSPSADTQYF. CDR3 in DNA: TGTGCCAGCAGTCCCAGTGCAGATACGCAGTATTTT.

This clonotype has only a few counts. This rearrangement joins TRBV10-3 to TRBJ1-5; possible D gene TRBD1, 6 bases. The CDR3 spans 16 residues. With 6 bases removed from V and 2 bases from J, the gap between germline ends came to 17 bases. Germline CDR1 is ENHRY and CDR2 is SYGVKD. The CDR3 protein is CAIRGSGGRGNQPQHF. The CDR3 DNA reads TGTGCCATCAGAGGATCTGGGGGCCGGGGCAATCAGCCCCAGCATTTT.

The chain employs TRBV20-1 and TRBJ2-5; 7 bases map to TRBD2. The CDR3 length is 13 residues. V lost 5 bases to trimming and J lost 2 bases; unmatched junction nucleotides: 5. Germline V gene data show CDR1 as DFQATT and CDR2 as SNEGSKA (reference sequence). For the CDR3, the DNA is TGCAGTGCTTTACTAGCGAATCAAGAGACCCAGTACTTC. Its translation: CSALLANQETQYF.

This clonotype came up a few times. The chain uses TRBV3-1 and TRBJ1-2; TRBD1 agrees at 10 bases. The CDR3 is made up of 14 amino acids. In germline, CDR1 is LGHDT, CDR2 YNNKEL (reference sequence). The J segment lost 6 bases and the V segment lost 7 bases, leaving 8 bases of the junction unmatched. CDR3 sequence: CASTGSGQGHGYTF. The CDR3 nucleotides are TGTGCCAGCACTGGGTCGGGACAGGGGCATGGCTACACCTTC.

The J gene is TRBJ1-1, the V gene TRBV20-1; D remains unclear. V was pared by 3 bases and J by 0 bases, with 8 bases between. Per the germline V gene, CDR1 is DFQATT and CDR2 is SNEGSKA (reference sequence). This CDR3 is built from 13 residues. This chain's CDR3 is CSASYAVNTEAFF. Written as DNA, the CDR3 is TGCAGTGCTAGCTATGCGGTGAACACTGAAGCTTTCTTT.

This CDR3 reads CASSPGLTSGPTYEQYF. Written as DNA, the CDR3 is TGCGCCAGCAGCCCCGGGCTGACTAGCGGACCCACCTACGAGCAGTACTTC. The chain uses TRBV5-1 and TRBJ2-7, with 9 bases fitting TRBD2. The ends lost 4 bases at V and 2 bases at J; junction bases unmatched: 13. This CDR3 has 17 residues. Germline lookup yields CDR1 SGHRS and CDR2 YFSETQ.

The rearrangement links TRBV9 to TRBJ1-1; possibly TRBD1 for D (5 bases). V was pared by 3 bases and J by 11 bases, with 14 bases between. The CDR3 totals 12 residues. Germline V gives CDR1 SGDLS, CDR2 YYNGEE. CDR3 in DNA: TGTGCCAGCAGCGCTTTATGGGGGAGGGCTTTCTTT. Its protein product is CASSALWGRAFF.

This clonotype was found a few times. V gene TRBV5-1 combines with J gene TRBJ1-4; TRBD1 matches 7 bases. In germline, CDR1 is SGHRS, CDR2 YFSETQ. Trimming removed 4 bases from V and 0 bases from J; junction bases left unmatched: 9. The CDR3 is 17 residues long. In DNA, the CDR3 is TGCGCCAGCAGCCCTGGGACAGCCTTTGCAACTAATGAAAAACTGTTTTTT. It yields the protein CASSPGTAFATNEKLFF.

This clonotype was seen repeatedly, ten times or more. V usage is TRBV7-8 and J usage is TRBJ2-5; TRBD2 might be the D (6 bases). The CDR3 is 14 residues long. Trimming stripped 4 bases from V and 5 bases from J, with 14 bases between. Germline assignment: CDR1 SGHVS and CDR2 FQNEAQ. For the CDR3, the DNA is TGTGCCAGCAGCTCCAGACCTGGGGGGGAGACCCAGTACTTC. The encoded protein is CASSSRPGGETQYF.

This rearrangement joins TRBV2 to TRBJ1-2; TRBD1 agrees at 7 bases. The CDR3 has 16 amino acids. The ends lost 4 bases at V and 5 bases at J; junction bases unmatched: 13. Germline CDR1 SNHLY, CDR2 FYNNEI. This chain's CDR3 is CASSGGDATGEYGYTF. DNA of the CDR3: TGTGCCAGCAGTGGAGGAGACGCCACAGGGGAATATGGCTACACCTTC.

The sample holds a few counts of this clonotype. V and J are TRBV6-6 and TRBJ1-4, with TRBD1 matching 7 bases. The CDR3 extends over 11 amino acids. The germline V gene encodes CDR1 MNHNY and CDR2 SVGAGI (reference sequence). J lost 16 bases, V lost 8 bases, and 10 bases had no gene match. The CDR3 DNA follows: TGTGCCAGCCTGAGGGGGCTCCCGGCGTTTTTT. This translates into CASLRGLPAFF.

At least ten counts were recorded for this clonotype. The CDR3 sequence: CASSSTDRNYGYTF. In DNA form, the CDR3 reads TGTGCCAGCAGCTCCACGGACAGGAACTATGGCTACACCTTC. This sequence joins TRBV9 and TRBJ1-2; 7 nucleotides agree with TRBD1. Germline V gives CDR1 SGDLS, CDR2 YYNGEE. The V segment lost 4 bases and the J segment 2 bases; nucleotides outside the gene matches: 5. There are 14 residues in the CDR3.

This clonotype was detected only a few times. The chain combines TRBV24-1 with TRBJ2-3, with TRBD1 matching over 12 bases. V lost 2 bases and J lost 5; bases outside the gene matches: 4. Germline values: CDR1 KGHDR, CDR2 SFDVKD. The CDR3 totals 16 residues. The CDR3 DNA follows: TGTGCCACCAGTGATTGGGGGACAGGGGGCGGAGATACGCAGTATTTT. Protein product: CATSDWGTGGGDTQYF.

This clonotype came up a few times. The chain combines TRBV6-6 with TRBJ2-2; D may be TRBD1 (7 bases). The germline CDR1 and CDR2 sequences are MNHNY and SVGAGI (reference sequence). This CDR3 comprises 14 residues. V lost 6 bases and J lost 12, with 20 bases in between. The CDR3 DNA sequence: TGTGCCAGCAGGCGAGACAGGGCGGGGACGAAGCTGTTTTTT. It yields the protein CASRRDRAGTKLFF.

This clonotype occurred a few times. This chain links TRBV6-2 or TRBV6-3 with TRBJ1-1; D remains unclear. The CDR3 has 13 amino acids. The V and J ends lost 7 bases and 0 bases respectively, with 9 bases between them. CDR1 MNHEY and CDR2 SVGEGT come from the germline V gene. The chain's CDR3 is CASKEVLNTEAFF. CDR3 nucleotide sequence: TGTGCCAGCAAGGAAGTCTTGAACACTGAAGCTTTCTTT.

V gene TRBV7-2 combines with J gene TRBJ1-6; D gene unclear. This CDR3 is 13 amino acids long. Germline CDR1 SGHTA, CDR2 FQGNSA. Trimming took 5 bases from V and 8 from J, leaving 10 bases between them. CDR3 sequence reads: CASSLQSDSPLHF. Written as DNA, the CDR3 is TGTGCCAGCAGCCTCCAGTCGGATTCACCCCTCCACTTT.

This clonotype has just a few counts. The V and J genes are TRBV5-1 and TRBJ1-6; possible D gene TRBD1, 5 bases. The CDR3 has 15 amino acids. V lost 4 bases and J lost 4, with 12 bases in between. Germline V gene lookup returns CDR1 SGHRS and CDR2 YFSETQ. The CDR3 coding sequence is TGCGCCAGCAGCAAGGGGCCGGAATATAATTCACCCCTCCACTTT. This translates into CASSKGPEYNSPLHF.

This clonotype was seen more than once but under ten times. The chain couples TRBV20-1 to TRBJ1-1, with D unresolved. The V end was cut by 3 bases, the J end by 3 bases, with 2 bases between. Germline V gives CDR1 DFQATT, CDR2 SNEGSKA (reference sequence). This CDR3 has 10 amino acids. In DNA form, the CDR3 reads TGCAGTGCTAGCGACACTGAAGCTTTCTTT. Translation: CSASDTEAFF.

At least ten counts were recorded for this clonotype. V and J are TRBV5-8 and TRBJ2-1; 9 bases are shared with TRBD2. CDR3 length: 15 residues. CDR1 is SGHTS and CDR2 is YDEGEE in the germline V gene. V lost 5 bases to trimming and J lost 6 bases; unmatched junction nucleotides: 9. CDR3 loop: CASSFGLASANEQFF. DNA of the CDR3: TGTGCCAGCAGTTTCGGACTAGCGTCCGCCAATGAGCAGTTCTTC.